These 19 T cell receptor beta chains were sequenced from one sample in a study of blood T cells in healthy people across ages. Primers used in a second PCR of roughly 6 to 11 cycles were a sample-barcoded 5' primer and a J-beta primer mix. MiXCR, applied by TCRdb to the 5' RACE reads, yields one record per CDR3 protein. This table holds about 720,000 distinct CDR3 sequences, about 20% found once. The sample comprised blood. The receptor source for this set is a man between 65 and 85 years old in good health.

The V call is TRBV5-1, the J call TRBJ2-5, with D perhaps TRBD1 (5 bases). The germline V gene has CDR1 SGHRS and CDR2 YFSETQ. The CDR3 sequence is 14 residues long. Trimming shortened V by 2 bases and J by 4 bases, and 12 bases separated the two germline ends. CDR3 loop: CASSFVGQGETQYF. The CDR3 DNA reads TGCGCCAGCAGCTTTGTGGGGCAGGGAGAGACCCAGTACTTC.

The CDR3 nucleotides are TGCAGTGCTAGAAAGGGGCTAGCGGGAGGGTACAATGAGCAGTTCTTC. As protein: CSARKGLAGGYNEQFF. The rearrangement links TRBV20-1 to TRBJ2-1, with 12 bases matching TRBD2. V was pared by 2 bases and J by 4 bases, with 6 bases of the junction left unmatched. Germline V CDR1 and CDR2: DFQATT, SNEGSKA (reference sequence). The CDR3 totals 16 residues.

This clonotype was seen more than once but under ten times. The J gene is TRBJ1-1, the V gene TRBV3-1; 7 nucleotides agree with TRBD1. The germline V gene encodes CDR1 LGHDT and CDR2 YNNKEL (reference sequence). Trimming removed 8 bases from V and 7 bases from J; junction bases left unmatched: 7. The CDR3 extends over 12 amino acids. This CDR3 is CASHTRTGEAFF. The CDR3 DNA reads as TGTGCCAGCCATACCCGGACAGGTGAAGCTTTCTTT.

In its sample, this clonotype was seen a few times. The V call is TRBV18, the J call TRBJ2-2; TRBD2 agrees at 15 bases. V trimming: 6 bases; J trimming: 4 bases; junction bases outside the gene matches: 6. The V gene's germline CDR1 is KGHSH and CDR2 LQKENI. The CDR3 spans 17 residues. The CDR3 DNA follows: TGTGCCAGCTCCCTCCCGGGACTAGCGGGGGGCACCGGGGAGCTGTTTTTT. This translates into CASSLPGLAGGTGELFF.

The chain links TRBV10-2 to TRBJ1-2; TRBD1 aligns across 7 bases. In germline, CDR1 is WSHSY, CDR2 SAAADI. CDR3 length equals 15 residues. The J segment lost 2 bases and the V segment lost 6 bases, leaving 9 bases of the junction unmatched. DNA of the CDR3: TGCGCCAGCAGCGATACGGACAGGTGGAACTATGGCTACACCTTC. Translating it yields CASSDTDRWNYGYTF.

V usage is TRBV18 and J usage is TRBJ2-5, with unresolved D. TRBJ2-7 explains the end of the DNA better; the J call may be wrong. Germline assignment: CDR1 KGHSH and CDR2 LQKENI. The CDR3 sequence is 18 residues long. The CDR3 protein is CASSPRTLGSRGDYEQYF. The DNA for the CDR3 is TGTGCCAGCTCACCACGAACGCTGGGTAGCCGTGGTGACTACGAGCAGTACTTC.

This chain joins TRBV12-3 or TRBV12-4 and TRBJ1-2, with no clear D. The ends were cut back, 7 bases at V and 4 bases at J, with 16 bases in the middle. The CDR3 covers 14 residues. The DNA of the CDR3 is TGTGCCAGCACCCATTCCGGGTGGGTCTATGGCTACACCTTC. As protein: CASTHSGWVYGYTF.

Comments on this clonotype: One junction end does not reproduce the germline sequence, and a read error may be involved. The genes are TRBV20-1 and TRBJ1-1; no reliable D call. The CDR3 length is 12 residues. Germline CDR1 reads DFQATT; CDR2 reads SNEGSKA (reference sequence). The CDR3 DNA is TGCAGTGCTAGAGTGCGGGCCCCTGAAACTTTCTTT. It is translated as CSARVRAPETFF.

The gene calls are TRBV7-2 and TRBJ2-1; D is perhaps TRBD2 (6 bases). CDR1 is SGHTA and CDR2 is FQGNSA in the germline V gene. This CDR3 has 13 residues. Trimming pared 3 bases from V and 9 bases from J, leaving 12 bases between. In nucleotides, the CDR3 is TGTGCCAGCAGCTTTGAGCGGGCGCGTGAGCAGTTCTTC. Translation gives CASSFERAREQFF.

This chain uses TRBV6-1 with TRBJ1-4; the match to TRBD1 covers 8 bases. Looked up from germline, CDR1 is MNHNS and CDR2 is SASEGT. Germline trimming cut 5 bases from V and 8 bases from J; bases unmatched to any gene: 7. The CDR3 has 14 residues. The CDR3 sequence is CASSLSGGEEKLFF. CDR3 DNA: TGTGCCAGCAGTTTGTCAGGGGGCGAGGAAAAACTGTTTTTT.

This clonotype was counted at least ten times. The V call is TRBV29-1, the J call TRBJ2-4; tentatively, D is TRBD1 or TRBD2 (7 bases each). In germline, CDR1 is SQVTM, CDR2 ANQGSEA. The CDR3 contains 13 residues. Trimming removed 6 bases at V and 4 bases at J, with 13 bases between. The CDR3 reads CSVGGDSKNIQYF. CDR3 nucleotides: TGCAGCGTGGGGGGGGACAGTAAAAACATTCAGTACTTC.

This clonotype was observed a handful of times. This chain joins TRBV28 and TRBJ2-1, with D hard to call. The better agreement between TRBJ2-7 and the DNA end casts doubt on the J call. Looked up from germline, CDR1 is MDHEN and CDR2 is SYDVKM. This CDR3 region has 14 residues. DNA for the CDR3: TGTGCCAGCAGTTTCCCCCGACGAAGCAACGAGCAGTACTTC. It codes for CASSFPRRSNEQYF.

The sample holds a few counts of this clonotype. The chain is built from TRBV12-3 or TRBV12-4 and TRBJ1-5, with D uncertain. The CDR3 is 13 residues long. V lost 3 bases and J lost 0, with 3 bases in between. The CDR3 sequence: CASSFFSNQPQHF. The CDR3, as DNA: TGTGCCAGCAGTTTTTTTAGCAATCAGCCCCAGCATTTT.

The sample holds a few counts of this clonotype. CDR3 loop: CASSIGDEQFF. The DNA for the CDR3 is TGTGCCAGCAGCATCGGCGATGAGCAGTTCTTC. This chain uses TRBV12-3 or TRBV12-4 with TRBJ2-1; D is unresolved. Trimming shortened V by 6 bases and J by 8 bases, and 8 bases separated the two germline ends. The CDR3 totals 11 residues.

This clonotype was recorded a few times. CDR3 amino acids: CASSPNSWRDSYEQYF. The CDR3 nucleotides read TGTGCCAGCAGCCCTAATAGCTGGAGAGACTCCTACGAGCAGTACTTC. V usage is TRBV3-1 and J usage is TRBJ2-7, with D uncertain. The CDR3 extends over 16 amino acids. CDR1 LGHDT and CDR2 YNNKEL come from the germline V gene (reference sequence). V was trimmed by 4 bases and J by 0 bases, leaving 16 bases between them.

The chain links TRBV6-1 to TRBJ2-2; D not certain. The germline CDR1 and CDR2 sequences are MNHNS and SASEGT. Trimming stripped 7 bases from V and 2 bases from J, with 14 bases between. The CDR3 totals 15 residues. The CDR3 region is CASTPNLGNTGELFF. CDR3 nucleotides: TGTGCCAGCACCCCCAACTTGGGAAACACCGGGGAGCTGTTTTTT.

This clonotype is a singleton in its sample. This sequence joins TRBV12-3 or TRBV12-4 and TRBJ1-1; TRBD1 might be the D (5 bases). The CDR3 runs 14 residues. V shed 7 bases and J shed 1 base, with 13 bases lying between them. The CDR3 region is CASNQGFANTEAFF. CDR3 DNA: TGTGCCAGCAATCAGGGTTTCGCGAACACTGAAGCTTTCTTT.

This clonotype was seen only a few times. The CDR3 region has the DNA TGTGCCAGCAGTTACTCAGGGGGCAACCAAGAGACCCAGTACTTC. This translates into CASSYSGGNQETQYF. The chain combines TRBV6-6 with TRBJ2-5, with 7 positions matching TRBD1. There are 15 residues in the CDR3. J gave up 0 bases and V 0 bases, and 1 base lay outside the gene matches. Germline V gene data show CDR1 as MNHNY and CDR2 as SVGAGI (reference sequence).

The chain employs TRBV12-3 or TRBV12-4 and TRBJ2-7; D gene unclear. The CDR3 covers 14 residues. V lost 3 bases and J lost 0, with 9 bases in between. The CDR3 here is CASSFERTSYEQYF. The CDR3, as DNA: TGTGCCAGCAGTTTTGAACGGACCTCCTACGAGCAGTACTTC.